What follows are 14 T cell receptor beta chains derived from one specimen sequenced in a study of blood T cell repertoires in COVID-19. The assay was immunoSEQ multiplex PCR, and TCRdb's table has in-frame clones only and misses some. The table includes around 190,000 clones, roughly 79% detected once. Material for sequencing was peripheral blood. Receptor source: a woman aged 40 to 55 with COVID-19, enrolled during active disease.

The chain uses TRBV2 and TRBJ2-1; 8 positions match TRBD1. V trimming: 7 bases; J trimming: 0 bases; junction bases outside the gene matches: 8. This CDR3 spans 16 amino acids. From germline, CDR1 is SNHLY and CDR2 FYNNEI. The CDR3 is CASTTDRGSSYNEQFF. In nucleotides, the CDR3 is TGTGCCAGCACTACCGACAGGGGTAGCTCCTACAATGAGCAGTTCTTC. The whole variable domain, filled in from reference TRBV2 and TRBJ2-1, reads EPEVTQTPSHQVTQMGQEVILRCVPISNHLYFYWYRQILGQKVEFLVSFYNNEISEKSEIFDDQFSVERPDGSNFTLKIRSTKLEDSAMYFCASTTDRGSSYNEQFFGPGTRLTVL.

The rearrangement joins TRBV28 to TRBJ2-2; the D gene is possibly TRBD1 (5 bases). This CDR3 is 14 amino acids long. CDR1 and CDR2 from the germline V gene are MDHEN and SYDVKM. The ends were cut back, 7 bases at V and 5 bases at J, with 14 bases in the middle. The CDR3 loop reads CASKQTEVTGELFF. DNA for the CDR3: TGTGCCAGCAAACAGACAGAAGTGACCGGGGAGCTGTTTTTT.

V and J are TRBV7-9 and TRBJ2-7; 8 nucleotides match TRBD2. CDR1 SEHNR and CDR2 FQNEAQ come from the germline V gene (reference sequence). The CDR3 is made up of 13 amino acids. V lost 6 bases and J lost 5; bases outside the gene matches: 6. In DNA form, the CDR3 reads TGTGCCAGCAGATACGCCGGGGGGGACGAGCAGTACGTC. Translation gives CASRYAGGDEQYV.

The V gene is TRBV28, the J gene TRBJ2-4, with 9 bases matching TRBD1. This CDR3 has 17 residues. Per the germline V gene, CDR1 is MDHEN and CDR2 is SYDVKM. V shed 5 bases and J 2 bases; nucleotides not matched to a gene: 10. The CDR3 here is CASSKFGQGMTKNIQYF. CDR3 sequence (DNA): TGTGCCAGCAGTAAATTTGGACAGGGGATGACCAAAAACATTCAGTACTTC.

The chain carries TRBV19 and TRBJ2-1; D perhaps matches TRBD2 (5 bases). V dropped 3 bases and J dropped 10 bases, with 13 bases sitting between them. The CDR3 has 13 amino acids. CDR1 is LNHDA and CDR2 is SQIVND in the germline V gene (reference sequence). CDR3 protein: CASSMGSGGEQFF. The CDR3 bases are TGTGCCAGTAGTATGGGTTCGGGCGGGGAGCAGTTCTTC.

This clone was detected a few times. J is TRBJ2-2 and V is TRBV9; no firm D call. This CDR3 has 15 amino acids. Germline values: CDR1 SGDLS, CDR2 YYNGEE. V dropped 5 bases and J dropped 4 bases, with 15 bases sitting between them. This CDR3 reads CASRSNLIATGELFF. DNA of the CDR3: TGTGCCAGCAGGAGCAATTTGATTGCCACCGGGGAGCTGTTTTTT.

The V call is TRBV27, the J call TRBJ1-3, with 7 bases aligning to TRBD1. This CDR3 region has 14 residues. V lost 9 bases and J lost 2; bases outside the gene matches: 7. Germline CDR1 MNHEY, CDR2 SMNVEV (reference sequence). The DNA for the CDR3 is TGTGCCAGTAGACAGGGCGTTGCTGGAAACACCATATATTTT. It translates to CASRQGVAGNTIYF.

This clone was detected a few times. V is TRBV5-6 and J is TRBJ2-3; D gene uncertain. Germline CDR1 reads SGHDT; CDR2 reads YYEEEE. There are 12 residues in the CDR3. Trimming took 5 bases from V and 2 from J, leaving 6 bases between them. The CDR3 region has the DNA TGTGCCAGCAGTTTCATCACAGATACGCAGTATTTT. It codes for CASSFITDTQYF.

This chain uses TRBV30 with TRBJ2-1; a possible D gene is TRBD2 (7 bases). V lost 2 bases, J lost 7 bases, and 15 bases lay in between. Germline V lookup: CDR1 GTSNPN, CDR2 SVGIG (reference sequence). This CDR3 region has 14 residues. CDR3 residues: CAWSFSRGGNEQFF. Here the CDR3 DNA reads TGTGCCTGGAGTTTTTCAAGGGGGGGGAATGAGCAGTTCTTC.

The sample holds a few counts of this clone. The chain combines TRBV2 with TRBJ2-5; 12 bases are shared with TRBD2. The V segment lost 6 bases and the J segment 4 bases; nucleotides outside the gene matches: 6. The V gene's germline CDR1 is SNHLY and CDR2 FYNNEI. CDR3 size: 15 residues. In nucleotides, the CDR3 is TGTGCCAGCAGGAGGCTAGCGGGGGGGATAGAGACCCAGTACTTC. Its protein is CASRRLAGGIETQYF.

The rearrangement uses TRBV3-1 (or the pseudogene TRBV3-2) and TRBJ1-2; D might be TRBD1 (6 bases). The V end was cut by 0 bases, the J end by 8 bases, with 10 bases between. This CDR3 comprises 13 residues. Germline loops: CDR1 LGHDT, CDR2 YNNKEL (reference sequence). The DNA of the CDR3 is TGTGCCAGCAGCCAAGAGGGGGCTTGGGGCTACACCTTC. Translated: CASSQEGAWGYTF.

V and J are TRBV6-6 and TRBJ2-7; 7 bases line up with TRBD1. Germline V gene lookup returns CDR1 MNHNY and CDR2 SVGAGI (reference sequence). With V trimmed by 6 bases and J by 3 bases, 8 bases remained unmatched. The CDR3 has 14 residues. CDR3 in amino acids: CASRTDRAVYEQYF. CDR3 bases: TGTGCCAGCAGAACCGACAGGGCGGTCTACGAGCAGTACTTC.

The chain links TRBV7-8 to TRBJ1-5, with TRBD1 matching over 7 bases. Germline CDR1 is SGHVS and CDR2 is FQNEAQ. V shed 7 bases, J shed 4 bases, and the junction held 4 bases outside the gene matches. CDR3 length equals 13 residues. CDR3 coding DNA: TGTGCCAGCAACAGGGACAGAAATCAGCCCCAGCATTTT. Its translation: CASNRDRNQPQHF.

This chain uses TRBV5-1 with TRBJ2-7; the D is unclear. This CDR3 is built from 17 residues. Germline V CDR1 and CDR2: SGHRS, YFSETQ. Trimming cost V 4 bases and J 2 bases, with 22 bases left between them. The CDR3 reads CASSPRREELTAYEQYF. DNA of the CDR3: TGCGCCAGCAGCCCGAGACGAGAGGAGTTGACCGCCTACGAGCAGTACTTC.